This T cell receptor beta chain was recovered during a study of blood T cells in healthy people across ages (dated by TCRdb to between 2015 and 2017). Broadly, across the study: Template switching captured roughly one uniquely barcoded TCR beta cDNA molecule per two T cells in model experiments. The donors were divided into four age groups: young (average 16 years), middle-aged (around 37), aged (approximately 62) and long-lived (around 80). To avoid experimental bias, donors of different ages were distributed randomly across sequencing lanes. Using the same blood draw, the study looked at two additional independent replicas of 1 million unique cDNA reads for two donors, one aged 18 to 30 and the other aged 80 or older. Age-related changes in TCR beta repertoire diversity were measured in the study by deep sequencing normalized with unique cDNA molecular identifiers.

What the study reported, not specific to this receptor: Observed TCR beta diversity per million T cells fell roughly linearly with age, and a significant reduction was already apparent by age around 40. The percentage of naive T cells measured by flow cytometry correlated strongly with observed TCR beta diversity. Because profiling used bulk unsorted PBMCs, naive and antigen-experienced compartments could not be compared conclusively. Compared with the aged group, the long-lived group had more naive CD4+ T cells, fewer expanded clones and increased TCR diversity, a pattern suggesting age selection. Total diversity estimates from one million sequenced T cells were considered lower bounds and underestimates. The CMV infection status of donors was not known, potentially confounding age-related changes in expanded clonotypes.

For this clonotype: There is no known antigen for this receptor. No much larger clonotype is one base removed from it; base qualities were not supplied.

The V end gives up 2 bases and the J end 4 bases, leaving 7 bases in the junction not matched to a gene. CDR1 and CDR2, per the germline V gene (reference sequence), are SEHNR and FQNEAQ. Inclusive of the bounding cysteine and phenylalanine, the CDR3 is 16 residues long. Just the 48-base CDR3 DNA is kept, in frame starting at base 1. Preparation of the library involved 5' RACE. Instrument used: Illumina HiSeq 2500. A second roughly 7 to 12 cycle PCR used a sample-barcoded 5' primer and a J-beta primer mix. A template-switch 5' adaptor carrying 12 random nucleotides introduced a unique molecular identifier onto each TCR beta cDNA molecule. At least 2.5 million CDR3-containing paired-end reads were obtained from each sample. First-strand cDNA synthesis was performed from all RNA using the Mint cDNA synthesis kit, with priming by a TRBC-specific oligonucleotide. All cDNA was treated with uracil-DNA glycosylase and then went through a first 18-cycle PCR with the universal primers M1SS and BC2_uni_R. The paper's data handling went like this. Each sample was normalized by randomly selecting 1 million high-quality reads, each carrying a distinct molecular identifier. Reads sharing molecular identifiers were discarded rather than binned into consensus sequences. CDR3 identification, clonotype clustering and error correction used MiTCR with a Q25 quality threshold and the strictest error-elimination algorithm. Lower-bound total TCR beta diversity was estimated with a nonparametric unseen species model using Euler transformation. TCRdb trimmed public reads at Q25 via fastp, called clones via MiXCR and kept in-frame beta chains. CDR3 protein sequences are deduplicated, and each keeps its most common genes and DNA. TCRdb's processing, not the authors' own work, is the source of the V and J calls. Here the sample has about 620,000 distinct CDR3 sequences; under 65% occur a single time. The ten largest clones capture 13% of the sample.

The donors were under 40 Caucasian individuals from Russia, aged roughly 6 to 100 years, who were systemically healthy. Each donor gave 8 to 10 milliliters of peripheral blood, drawn into EDTA-treated Vacutainer tubes. PBMCs were isolated by Ficoll-Paque density-gradient centrifugation, with at least 6.5 million obtained per sample. Trizol reagent was used to extract total RNA from the PBMCs, yielding at least 6 micrograms per sample. For every donor, an aliquot of PBMCs went through flow cytometry to measure the percentages of naive CD45RAhigh/CD27high T cells. Input material: blood. The chain was built from TRBV7-9 and TRBJ1-4, with 7 bases matching TRBD1. This receptor was obtained from a woman at least 80 years old in good health. In nucleotides, the sequence is TGTGCCAGCAGCTTATTCACCAGGGGGAGTAATGAAAAACTGTTTTTT. It is translated as CASSLFTRGSNEKLFF.